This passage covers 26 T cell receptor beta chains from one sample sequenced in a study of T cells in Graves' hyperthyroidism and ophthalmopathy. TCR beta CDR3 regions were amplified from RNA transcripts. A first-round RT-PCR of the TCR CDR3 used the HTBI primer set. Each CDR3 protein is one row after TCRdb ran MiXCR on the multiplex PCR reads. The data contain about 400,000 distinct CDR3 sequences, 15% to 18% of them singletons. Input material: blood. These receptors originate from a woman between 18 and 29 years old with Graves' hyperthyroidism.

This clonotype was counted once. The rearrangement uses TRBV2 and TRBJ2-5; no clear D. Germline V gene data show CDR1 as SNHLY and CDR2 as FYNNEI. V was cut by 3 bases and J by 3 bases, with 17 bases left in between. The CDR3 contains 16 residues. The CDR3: CASSDENLIAKETQYF. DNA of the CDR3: TGTGCCAGCAGTGACGAGAACTTGATCGCAAAAGAGACCCAGTACTTC.

In nucleotides, the CDR3 is TGCGCCAGCAGCCAAGAACAAGCTCCGACAGGGGCGCCCGGCTGGGGCTACACCTTC. This translates into CASSQEQAPTGAPGWGYTF. This sequence joins TRBV4-1 and TRBJ1-2; 8 nucleotides match TRBD1. The V gene's germline CDR1 is MGHRA and CDR2 YSYEKL. V shed 0 bases and J 8 bases; nucleotides not matched to a gene: 20. The CDR3 contains 19 residues.

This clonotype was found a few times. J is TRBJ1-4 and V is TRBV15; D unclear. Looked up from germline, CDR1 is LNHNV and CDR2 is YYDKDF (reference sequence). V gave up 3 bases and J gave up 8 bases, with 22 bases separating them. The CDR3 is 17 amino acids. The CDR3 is CATSSVSVSLSMEKLFF. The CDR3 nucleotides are TGTGCCACCAGCAGTGTATCGGTGTCCCTATCAATGGAAAAACTGTTTTTT.

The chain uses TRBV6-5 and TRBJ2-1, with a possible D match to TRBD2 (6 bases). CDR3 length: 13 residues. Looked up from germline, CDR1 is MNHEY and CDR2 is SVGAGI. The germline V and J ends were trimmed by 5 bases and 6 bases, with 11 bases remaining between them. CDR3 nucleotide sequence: TGTGCCAGCAGTCGACTAGTCTCCAATGAGCAGTTCTTC. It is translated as CASSRLVSNEQFF.

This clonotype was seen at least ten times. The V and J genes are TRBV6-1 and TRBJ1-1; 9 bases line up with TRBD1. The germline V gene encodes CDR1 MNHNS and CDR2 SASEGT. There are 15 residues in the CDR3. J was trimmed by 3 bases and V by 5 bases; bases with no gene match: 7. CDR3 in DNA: TGTGCCAGCAGTTTACAGGGGGCTGGGGACACTGAAGCTTTCTTT. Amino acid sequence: CASSLQGAGDTEAFF.

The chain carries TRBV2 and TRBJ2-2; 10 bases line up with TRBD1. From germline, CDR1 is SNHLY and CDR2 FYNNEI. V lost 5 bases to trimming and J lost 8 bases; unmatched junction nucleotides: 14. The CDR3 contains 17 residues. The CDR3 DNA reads TGTGCCAGCAGTCGGGGCCAGCGGGGACAGGGGTTGGGGGAGCTGTTTTTT. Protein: CASSRGQRGQGLGELFF.

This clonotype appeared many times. Here the CDR3 reads CASSGAKGRPHEAFF. DNA for the CDR3: TGTGCCAGCAGTGGGGCAAAGGGCAGGCCCCATGAAGCTTTCTTT. The chain is built from TRBV11-2 and TRBJ1-1; a weak D match, TRBD1 (5 bases). Deletions cut 6 bases from V and 7 bases from J, with 21 bases between. Germline CDR1 is SGHAT and CDR2 is FQNNGV. The CDR3 loop spans 15 amino acids.

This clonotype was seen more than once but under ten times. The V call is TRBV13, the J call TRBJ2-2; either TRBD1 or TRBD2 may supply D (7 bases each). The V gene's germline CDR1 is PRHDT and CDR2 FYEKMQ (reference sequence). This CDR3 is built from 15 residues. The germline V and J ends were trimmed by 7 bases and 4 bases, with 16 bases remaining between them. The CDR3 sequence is CASTPGGASTGELFF. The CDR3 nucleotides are TGTGCCAGCACCCCAGGGGGGGCGAGCACCGGGGAGCTGTTTTTT.

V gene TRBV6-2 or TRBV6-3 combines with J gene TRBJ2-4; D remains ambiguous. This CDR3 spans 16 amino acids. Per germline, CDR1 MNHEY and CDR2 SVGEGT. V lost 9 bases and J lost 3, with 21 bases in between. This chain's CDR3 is CASYFDPKRSKNIQYF. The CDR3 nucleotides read TGTGCCAGTTACTTCGACCCGAAGAGAAGCAAAAACATTCAGTACTTC.

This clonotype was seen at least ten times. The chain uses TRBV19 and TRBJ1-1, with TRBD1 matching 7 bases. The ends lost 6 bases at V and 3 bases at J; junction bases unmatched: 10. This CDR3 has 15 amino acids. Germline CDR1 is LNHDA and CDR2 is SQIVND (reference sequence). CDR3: CASRTGEVMHTEAFF. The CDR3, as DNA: TGTGCCAGTAGAACAGGGGAGGTTATGCACACTGAAGCTTTCTTT.

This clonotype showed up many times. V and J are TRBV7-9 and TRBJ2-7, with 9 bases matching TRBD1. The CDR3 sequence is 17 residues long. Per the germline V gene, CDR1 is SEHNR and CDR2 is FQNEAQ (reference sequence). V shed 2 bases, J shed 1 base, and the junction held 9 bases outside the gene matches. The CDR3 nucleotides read TGTGCCAGCAGCTTACCGCGAACGGGACAGGGTTCCTACGAGCAGTACTTC. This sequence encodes CASSLPRTGQGSYEQYF.

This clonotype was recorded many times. The CDR3 reads CASSLRGQGNTIYF. The CDR3 DNA reads as TGTGCCAGCAGCTTACGTGGACAGGGAAACACCATATATTTT. This chain joins TRBV7-2 and TRBJ1-3; maybe TRBD1 (6 bases). The V end was cut by 2 bases, the J end by 4 bases, with 9 bases between. CDR1 is SGHTA, CDR2 FQGNSA, per germline. The CDR3 has 14 amino acids.

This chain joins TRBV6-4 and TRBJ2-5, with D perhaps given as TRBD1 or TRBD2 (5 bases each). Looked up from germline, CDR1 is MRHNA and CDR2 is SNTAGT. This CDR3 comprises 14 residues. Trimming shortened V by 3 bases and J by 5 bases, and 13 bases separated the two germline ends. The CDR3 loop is CASSDLRDGETQYF. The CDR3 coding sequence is TGTGCCAGCAGTGATCTAAGGGACGGGGAGACCCAGTACTTC.

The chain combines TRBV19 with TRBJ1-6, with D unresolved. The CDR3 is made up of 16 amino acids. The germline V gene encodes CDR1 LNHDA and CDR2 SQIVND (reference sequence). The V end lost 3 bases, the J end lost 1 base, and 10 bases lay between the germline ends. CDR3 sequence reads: CASSISDQSYNSPLHF. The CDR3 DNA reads TGTGCCAGTAGTATCTCGGATCAGTCCTATAATTCACCCCTCCACTTT.

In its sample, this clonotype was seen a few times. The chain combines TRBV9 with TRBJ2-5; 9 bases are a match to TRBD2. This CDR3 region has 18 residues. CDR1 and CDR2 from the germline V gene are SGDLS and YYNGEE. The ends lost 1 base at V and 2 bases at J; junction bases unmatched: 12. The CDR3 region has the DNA TGTGCCAGCAGCGTAAGCGGGGGGAGGCTAGCGGGGCAAGAGACCCAGTACTTC. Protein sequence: CASSVSGGRLAGQETQYF.

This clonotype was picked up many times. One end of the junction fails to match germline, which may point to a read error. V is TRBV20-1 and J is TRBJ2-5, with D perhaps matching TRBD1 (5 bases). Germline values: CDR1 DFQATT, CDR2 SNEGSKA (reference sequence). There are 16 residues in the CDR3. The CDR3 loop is CSAGEVATAPGETQYF. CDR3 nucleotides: TGCAGTGCTGGAGAGGTCGCGACAGCCCCCGGGGAGACCCAGTACTTC.

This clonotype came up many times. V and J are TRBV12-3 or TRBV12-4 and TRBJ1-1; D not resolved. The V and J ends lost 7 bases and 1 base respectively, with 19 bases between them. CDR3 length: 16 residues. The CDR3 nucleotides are TGTGCCAGCAAACCCGCGGGAGGGTACAGGAACACTGAAGCTTTCTTT. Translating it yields CASKPAGGYRNTEAFF.

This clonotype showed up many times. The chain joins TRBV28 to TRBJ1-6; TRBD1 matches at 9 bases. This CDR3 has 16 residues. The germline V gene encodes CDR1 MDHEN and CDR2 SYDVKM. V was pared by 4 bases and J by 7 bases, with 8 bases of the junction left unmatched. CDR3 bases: TGTGCCAGCAGTTCGGGACAGGGCTATTGGAATTCACCCCTCCACTTT. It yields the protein CASSSGQGYWNSPLHF.

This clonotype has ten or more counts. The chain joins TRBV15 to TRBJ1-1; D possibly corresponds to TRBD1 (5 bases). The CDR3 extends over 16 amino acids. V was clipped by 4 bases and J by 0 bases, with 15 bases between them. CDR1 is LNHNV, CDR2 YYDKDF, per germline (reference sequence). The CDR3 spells CATSTGQVGVNTEAFF. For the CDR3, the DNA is TGTGCCACCAGCACAGGGCAAGTGGGGGTGAACACTGAAGCTTTCTTT.

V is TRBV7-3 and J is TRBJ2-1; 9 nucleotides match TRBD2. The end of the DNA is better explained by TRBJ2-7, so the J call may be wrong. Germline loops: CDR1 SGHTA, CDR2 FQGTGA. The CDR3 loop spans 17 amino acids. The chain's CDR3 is CASSLYASGTSANEQYF. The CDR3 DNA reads TGTGCCAGCAGCTTATACGCTAGCGGGACGTCTGCGAATGAGCAGTACTTC.

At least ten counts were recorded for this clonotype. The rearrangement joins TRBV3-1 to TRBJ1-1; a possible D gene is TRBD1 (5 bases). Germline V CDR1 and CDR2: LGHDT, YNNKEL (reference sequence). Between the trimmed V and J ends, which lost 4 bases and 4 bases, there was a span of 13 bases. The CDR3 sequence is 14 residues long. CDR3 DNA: TGTGCCAGCAGCCCGGAAGTAAGGGGCACTGAAGCTTTCTTT. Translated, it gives CASSPEVRGTEAFF.

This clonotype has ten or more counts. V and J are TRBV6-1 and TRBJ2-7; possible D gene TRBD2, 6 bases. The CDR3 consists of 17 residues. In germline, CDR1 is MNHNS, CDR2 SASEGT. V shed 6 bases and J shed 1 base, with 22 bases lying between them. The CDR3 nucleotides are TGTGCCAGCAGCCGCTACTGGGGGGACTCCCTTTCCTACGAGCAGTACTTC. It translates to CASSRYWGDSLSYEQYF.

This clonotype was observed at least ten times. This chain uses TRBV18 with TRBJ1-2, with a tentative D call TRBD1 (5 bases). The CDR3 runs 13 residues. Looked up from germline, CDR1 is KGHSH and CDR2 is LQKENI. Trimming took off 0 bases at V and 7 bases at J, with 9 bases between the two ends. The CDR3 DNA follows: TGTGCCAGCTCACCACCGGACGGGGGTGGCTACACCTTC. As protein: CASSPPDGGGYTF. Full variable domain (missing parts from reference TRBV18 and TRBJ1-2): NAGVMQNPRHLVRRRGQEARLRCSPMKGHSHVYWYRQLPEEGLKFMVYLQKENIIDESGMPKERFSAEFPKEGPSILRIQQVVRGDSAAYFCASSPPDGGGYTFGSGTRLTVV.

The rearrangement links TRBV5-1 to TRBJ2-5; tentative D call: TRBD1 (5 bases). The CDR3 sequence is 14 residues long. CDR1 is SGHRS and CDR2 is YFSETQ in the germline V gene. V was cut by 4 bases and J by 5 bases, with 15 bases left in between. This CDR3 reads CASSGAQPRETQYF. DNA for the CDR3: TGCGCCAGCAGCGGGGCTCAACCGCGGGAGACCCAGTACTTC. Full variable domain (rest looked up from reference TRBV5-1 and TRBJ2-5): KAGVTQTPRYLIKTRGQQVTLSCSPISGHRSVSWYQQTPGQGLQFLFEYFSETQRNKGNFPGRFSGRQFSNSRSEMNVSTLELGDSALYLCASSGAQPRETQYFGPGTRLLVL.

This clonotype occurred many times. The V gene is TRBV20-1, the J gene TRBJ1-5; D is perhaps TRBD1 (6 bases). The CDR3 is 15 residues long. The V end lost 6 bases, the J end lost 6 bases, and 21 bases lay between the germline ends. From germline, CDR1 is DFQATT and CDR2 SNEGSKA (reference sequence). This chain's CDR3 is CSAAVYNREGQPQHF. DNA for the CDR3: TGCAGTGCAGCAGTATATAACAGGGAAGGTCAGCCCCAGCATTTT.

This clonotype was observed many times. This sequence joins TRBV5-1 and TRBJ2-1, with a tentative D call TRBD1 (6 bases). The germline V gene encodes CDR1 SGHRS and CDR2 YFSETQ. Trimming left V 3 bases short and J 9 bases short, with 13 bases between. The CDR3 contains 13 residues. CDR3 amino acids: CASSSTQGTEQFF. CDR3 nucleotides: TGCGCCAGCAGCTCCACCCAGGGGACTGAGCAGTTCTTC.